What follows is one TCR beta chain and its context. The library targeted TCRbeta and was prepared with unique molecular identifiers. TCRdb recomputed calls from the PCR reads with MiXCR, one row per CDR3 protein. Seen here are about 230,000 distinct CDR3 sequences, about a tenth observed once, and the top ten hold 25% to 30%. This specimen comes from a study of T-cell reconstitution after alpha-beta-depleted transplantation in children. The ends were cut back, 4 bases at V and 3 bases at J, with 9 bases in the middle. This CDR3 spans 14 amino acids. Germline values: CDR1 LNHNV, CDR2 YYDKDF (reference sequence).

The receptor was derived from a child younger than two with acute myeloid leukemia, due to receive a stem cell transplant. This chain uses TRBV15 with TRBJ2-2; TRBD2 might be the D (5 bases). This specimen consisted of PBMCs, obtained before TCRalphabeta/CD19-depleted stem cell transplant. The CDR3 is CATSTGNYTGELFF. CDR3 nucleotides: TGTGCCACCAGCACGGGAAACTACACCGGGGAGCTGTTTTTT.